These 21 T cell receptor beta chains came from one sample sequenced in a study of cytomegalovirus exposure and HLA in healthy donors. Both 60 Vbeta primers and 13 Jbeta primers went into the PCR. This table comes from immunoSEQ multiplex PCR, and its TCRdb copy is limited to in-frame clones, with some not included. The sample gives some 150,000 clones, about four fifths of which show up once; over 10% is in the top ten. Input material: PBMCs. These receptors were taken from a woman aged 45-65 years in good health and CMV-seronegative.

This clone has a single count. This chain connects TRBV18 to TRBJ1-5, with D possibly being TRBD1 (5 bases). Germline V gene sequence: CDR1 KGHSH, CDR2 LQKENI. The V and J ends lost 6 bases and 4 bases respectively, with 10 bases between them. This CDR3 is built from 13 residues. The CDR3 sequence: CASSRGRNQPQHF. For the CDR3, the DNA is TGTGCCAGCTCTCGGGGGAGGAATCAGCCCCAGCATTTT. The full variable domain, its missing parts supplied by reference TRBV18 and TRBJ1-5, is NAGVMQNPRHLVRRRGQEARLRCSPMKGHSHVYWYRQLPEEGLKFMVYLQKENIIDESGMPKERFSAEFPKEGPSILRIQQVVRGDSAAYFCASSRGRNQPQHFGDGTRLSIL.

The chain uses TRBV28 and TRBJ1-5; 8 bases fit TRBD1. The CDR3 runs to 14 residues. Germline trimming cut 6 bases from V and 4 bases from J; bases unmatched to any gene: 5. Looked up from germline, CDR1 is MDHEN and CDR2 is SYDVKM. The CDR3 DNA sequence: TGTGCCAGCAGCTGGGACAGGCGAAATCAGCCCCAGCATTTT. Protein: CASSWDRRNQPQHF. The full variable domain, its missing parts supplied by reference TRBV28 and TRBJ1-5, is DVKVTQSSRYLVKRTGEKVFLECVQDMDHENMFWYRQDPGLGLRLIYFSYDVKMKEKGDIPEGYSVSREKKERFSLILESASTNQTSMYLCASSWDRRNQPQHFGDGTRLSIL.

The chain's CDR3 is CASSRGGHSTDTQYF. CDR3 in DNA: TGTGCCAGCAGTAGGGGAGGGCATAGCACAGATACGCAGTATTTT. The chain employs TRBV6-5 and TRBJ2-3; TRBD2 aligns across 7 bases. V lost 5 bases and J lost 0; bases outside the gene matches: 5. The CDR3 length is 15 residues. From germline, CDR1 is MNHEY and CDR2 SVGAGI.

The chain recombines TRBV28 with TRBJ2-3; a possible D gene is TRBD2 (5 bases). Trimming stripped 3 bases from V and 0 bases from J, with 13 bases between. The V gene's germline CDR1 is MDHEN and CDR2 SYDVKM. The CDR3 loop spans 16 amino acids. CDR3 amino acids: CASSFPGKRSTDTQYF. CDR3 sequence (DNA): TGTGCCAGCAGTTTCCCCGGGAAAAGGAGCACAGATACGCAGTATTTT.

This clone was seen more than once but under ten times. The gene calls are TRBV27 and TRBJ1-5; D not resolved. Trimming stripped 5 bases from V and 0 bases from J, with 5 bases between. CDR3 length equals 13 residues. Germline CDR1 is MNHEY and CDR2 is SMNVEV (reference sequence). The CDR3 is CASSTYSNQPQHF. CDR3 DNA sequence: TGTGCCAGCAGTACCTATAGCAATCAGCCCCAGCATTTT.

The genes are TRBV5-1 and TRBJ2-5, with 8 positions matching TRBD1. J gave up 11 bases and V 1 base, and 13 bases lay outside the gene matches. The CDR3 is 15 amino acids. Germline V CDR1 and CDR2: SGHRS, YFSETQ. The CDR3 loop reads CASSLSGGQGIQQYF. The CDR3 DNA reads TGCGCCAGCAGCTTGTCGGGTGGACAGGGAATTCAGCAGTACTTC.

This clone was detected only a few times. The chain carries TRBV5-5 and TRBJ1-1, with D maybe TRBD1 (5 bases). From germline, CDR1 is SGHKS and CDR2 YYEKEE (reference sequence). With 0 bases removed from V and 8 bases from J, the gap between germline ends came to 26 bases. CDR3 length: 18 residues. The CDR3 reads CASSLERATWGQPREAFF. The CDR3 nucleotides read TGTGCCAGCAGCTTGGAGCGGGCGACGTGGGGCCAACCCCGAGAAGCTTTCTTT. Filled out from reference TRBV5-5 and TRBJ1-1, the complete variable domain reads DAGVTQSPTHLIKTRGQQVTLRCSPISGHKSVSWYQQVLGQGPQFIFQYYEKEERGRGNFPDRFSARQFPNYSSELNVNALLLGDSALYLCASSLERATWGQPREAFFGQGTRLTVV.

Turning to this clone: The junction differs from germline at one of its ends, possibly a read error. The chain combines TRBV10-1 with TRBJ2-5; 9 positions agree with TRBD1. Germline-derived CDR1 and CDR2 are WNHNN and SYGVQD (reference sequence). The CDR3 sequence is 13 residues long. DNA for the CDR3: TGCGCCAGCAGGCGGACAGGGGAAGAAACCCAGTACTTC. Its protein is CASRRTGEETQYF.

The rearrangement joins TRBV7-9 to TRBJ2-1; 9 nucleotides align to TRBD2. CDR1 SEHNR and CDR2 FQNEAQ come from the germline V gene (reference sequence). The CDR3 contains 17 residues. The V gene end was trimmed by 5 bases and the J gene end by 2 bases; junction bases not matched to a gene: 10. DNA for the CDR3: TGTGCCAGCAGCCCCAGGGGAGCGGGGGGCCCCTACAATGAGCAGTTCTTC. Translation: CASSPRGAGGPYNEQFF.

The chain employs TRBV7-7 and TRBJ2-3; 11 bases are a match to TRBD1. CDR3 length equals 15 residues. Per the germline V gene, CDR1 is SSHAT and CDR2 is FNYEAQ (reference sequence). The V and J ends lost 4 bases and 2 bases, in that order; junction bases with no gene match: 2. The CDR3 nucleotides read TGTGCCAGCAGCTCGGGACAGGGGGTCACAGATACGCAGTATTTT. Its protein product is CASSSGQGVTDTQYF.

The chain carries TRBV19 and TRBJ1-4, with 9 bases fitting TRBD1. V was pared by 7 bases and J by 4 bases, with 7 bases of the junction left unmatched. Germline CDR1 is LNHDA and CDR2 is SQIVND (reference sequence). The CDR3 length is 15 residues. The CDR3: CASTPQDRGNEKLFF. CDR3 DNA: TGTGCCAGTACGCCCCAGGACAGGGGTAATGAAAAACTGTTTTTT.

The chain employs TRBV29-1 and TRBJ2-3, with TRBD2 as a possible D gene (5 bases). This CDR3 is built from 13 residues. The V gene's germline CDR1 is SQVTM and CDR2 ANQGSEA. The CDR3 protein is CTYTEGWTDTQYF. As DNA, the CDR3 is TGCACTTATACCGAGGGCTGGACAGATACGCAGTATTTT.

The chain recombines TRBV7-9 with TRBJ2-4; D unresolved. This CDR3 has 13 amino acids. The V gene's germline CDR1 is SEHNR and CDR2 FQNEAQ (reference sequence). Trimming shortened V by 3 bases and J by 11 bases, and 14 bases separated the two germline ends. CDR3 residues: CASSLVLSDFQYF. The CDR3 nucleotides read TGTGCCAGCAGCTTGGTCCTCAGTGACTTTCAGTACTTC.

V usage is TRBV10-3 and J usage is TRBJ2-2; D unclear. Germline V gives CDR1 ENHRY, CDR2 SYGVKD. The CDR3 extends over 15 amino acids. The germline V and J ends were trimmed by 6 bases and 1 base, with 12 bases remaining between them. The CDR3 loop reads CAIRAPEMNTGELFF. CDR3 bases: TGTGCCATCAGGGCACCGGAGATGAACACCGGGGAGCTGTTTTTT.

CDR3 residues: CASSLGSAGWYEQYF. Written as DNA, the CDR3 is TGCGCCAGCAGCTTGGGTTCGGCAGGGTGGTACGAGCAGTACTTC. The chain recombines TRBV5-1 with TRBJ2-7; a possible D gene is TRBD1 (5 bases). Germline assignment: CDR1 SGHRS and CDR2 YFSETQ. V lost 0 bases and J lost 4, with 14 bases in between. This CDR3 contains 15 residues. The full variable domain, with the rest looked up from reference TRBV5-1 and TRBJ2-7, is KAGVTQTPRYLIKTRGQQVTLSCSPISGHRSVSWYQQTPGQGLQFLFEYFSETQRNKGNFPGRFSGRQFSNSRSEMNVSTLELGDSALYLCASSLGSAGWYEQYFGPGTRLTVT.

The rearrangement joins TRBV10-1 to TRBJ2-1, with 9 bases that match TRBD2. The CDR3 has 16 residues. The germline V gene has CDR1 WNHNN and CDR2 SYGVQD (reference sequence). The trim removed 8 bases at V and 10 bases at J, leaving 18 bases unmatched. The CDR3 protein is CASGDFIAGVGSEQFF. DNA for the CDR3: TGCGCCAGCGGAGACTTTATAGCGGGGGTGGGGTCGGAGCAGTTCTTC.

This chain joins TRBV19 and TRBJ1-3; 7 bases fit TRBD1. The CDR3 covers 14 residues. J lost 2 bases, V lost 10 bases, and 8 bases had no gene match. In germline, CDR1 is LNHDA, CDR2 SQIVND (reference sequence). CDR3 sequence (DNA): TGTGCCACCCAGGGACAGAACGCTGGAAACACCATATATTTT. Protein: CATQGQNAGNTIYF.

The chain carries TRBV28 and TRBJ2-1; 8 nucleotides align to TRBD2. Per germline, CDR1 MDHEN and CDR2 SYDVKM. With 5 bases clipped from V and 2 bases from J, the junction kept 5 bases outside the gene matches. There are 15 residues in the CDR3. The CDR3 protein is CASSPAGAAYNEQFF. The CDR3, as DNA: TGTGCCAGCAGTCCAGCGGGAGCCGCCTACAATGAGCAGTTCTTC.

The chain combines TRBV2 with TRBJ2-5; 8 nucleotides align to TRBD2. The V segment lost 6 bases and the J segment 1 base; nucleotides outside the gene matches: 4. This CDR3 contains 14 residues. Germline values: CDR1 SNHLY, CDR2 FYNNEI. The DNA for the CDR3 is TGTGCCAGCAGGGCGAGCGGGGGCCAAGAGACCCAGTACTTC. Encoded protein: CASRASGGQETQYF.

The chain employs TRBV7-2 and TRBJ2-7; perhaps TRBD2 as D (7 bases). The V gene lost 3 bases and the J gene lost 6 bases, with 12 bases spanning the gap. The CDR3 runs 13 residues. Germline values: CDR1 SGHTA, CDR2 FQGNSA. CDR3 DNA: TGTGCCAGCAGCTTGGGGGGGGGCCGCGAGCAGTACTTC. It specifies CASSLGGGREQYF.

This clone came up a few times. This sequence joins TRBV7-9 and TRBJ1-5, with 9 bases identical to TRBD1. Germline CDR1 is SEHNR and CDR2 is FQNEAQ (reference sequence). V shed 1 base and J 0 bases; nucleotides not matched to a gene: 10. The CDR3 runs 19 residues. CDR3 amino acids: CASSLDPGQGGYSNQPQHF. The CDR3 DNA reads as TGTGCCAGCAGCTTAGACCCGGGACAGGGTGGATATAGCAATCAGCCCCAGCATTTT.